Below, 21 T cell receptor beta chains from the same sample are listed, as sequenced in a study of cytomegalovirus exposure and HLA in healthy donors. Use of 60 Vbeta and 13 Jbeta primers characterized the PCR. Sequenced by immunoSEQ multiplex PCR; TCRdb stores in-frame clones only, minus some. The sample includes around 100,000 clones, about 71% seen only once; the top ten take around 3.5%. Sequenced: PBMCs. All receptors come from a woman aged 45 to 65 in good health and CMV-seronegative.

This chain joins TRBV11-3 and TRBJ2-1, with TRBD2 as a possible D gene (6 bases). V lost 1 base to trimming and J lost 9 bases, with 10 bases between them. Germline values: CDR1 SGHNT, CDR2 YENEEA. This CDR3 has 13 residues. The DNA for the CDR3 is TGTGCCAGCAGCTTAGTTCGCGGGATTGAGCAGTTCTTC. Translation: CASSLVRGIEQFF.

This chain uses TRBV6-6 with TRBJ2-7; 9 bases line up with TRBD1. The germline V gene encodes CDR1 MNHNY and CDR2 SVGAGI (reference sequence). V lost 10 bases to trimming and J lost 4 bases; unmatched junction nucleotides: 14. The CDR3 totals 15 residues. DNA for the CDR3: TGTGCCACCGATAGGAGGGGACAGGGTATGTACGAGCAGTACTTC. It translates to CATDRRGQGMYEQYF.

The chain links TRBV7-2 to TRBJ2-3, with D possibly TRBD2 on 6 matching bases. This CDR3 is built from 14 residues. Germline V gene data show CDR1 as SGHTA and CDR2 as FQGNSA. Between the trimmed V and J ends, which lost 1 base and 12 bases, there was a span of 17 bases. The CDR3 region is CASSLGAGQRSQYF. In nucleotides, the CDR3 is TGTGCCAGCAGCTTAGGTGCGGGGCAGAGGAGTCAGTATTTT.

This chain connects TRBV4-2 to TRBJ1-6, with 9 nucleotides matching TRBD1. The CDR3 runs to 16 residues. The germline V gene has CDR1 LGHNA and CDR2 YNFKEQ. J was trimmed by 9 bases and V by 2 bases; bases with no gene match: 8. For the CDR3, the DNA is TGTGCCAGCAGCCAACCAAGGGGGACAGGGCCTTCACCCCTCCACTTT. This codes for CASSQPRGTGPSPLHF.

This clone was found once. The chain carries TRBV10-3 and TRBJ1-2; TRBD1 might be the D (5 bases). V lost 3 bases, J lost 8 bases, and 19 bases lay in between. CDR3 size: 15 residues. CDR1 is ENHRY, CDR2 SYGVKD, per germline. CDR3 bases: TGTGCCATCAGTGAAGGGACTCACCAGGGTCGGGGCTACACCTTC. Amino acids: CAISEGTHQGRGYTF.

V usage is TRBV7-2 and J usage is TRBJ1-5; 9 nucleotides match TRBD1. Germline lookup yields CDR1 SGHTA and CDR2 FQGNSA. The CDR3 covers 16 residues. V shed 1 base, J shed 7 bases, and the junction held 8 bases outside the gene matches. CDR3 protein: CASSLGGTGSRQPQHF. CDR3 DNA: TGTGCCAGCAGCTTAGGAGGGACAGGGAGTCGGCAGCCCCAGCATTTT.

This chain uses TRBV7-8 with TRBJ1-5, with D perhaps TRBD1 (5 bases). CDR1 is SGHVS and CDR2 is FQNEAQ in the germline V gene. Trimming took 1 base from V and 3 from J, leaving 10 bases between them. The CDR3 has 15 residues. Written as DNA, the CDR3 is TGTGCCAGCAGCTTAGTTGGAGGGGTCAATCAGCCCCAGCATTTT. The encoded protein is CASSLVGGVNQPQHF. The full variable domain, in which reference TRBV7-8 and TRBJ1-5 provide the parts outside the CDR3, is GAGVSQSPRYKVAKRGQDVALRCDPISGHVSLFWYQQALGQGPEFLTYFQNEAQLDKSGLPSDRFFAERPEGSVSTLKIQRTQQEDSAVYLCASSLVGGVNQPQHFGDGTRLSIL.

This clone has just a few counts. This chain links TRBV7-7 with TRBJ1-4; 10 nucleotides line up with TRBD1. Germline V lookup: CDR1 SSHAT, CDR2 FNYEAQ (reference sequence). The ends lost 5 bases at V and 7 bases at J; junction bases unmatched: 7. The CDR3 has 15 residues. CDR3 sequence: CASSVGTGVTEKLFF. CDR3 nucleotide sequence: TGTGCCAGCAGCGTCGGGACAGGGGTTACTGAAAAACTGTTTTTT.

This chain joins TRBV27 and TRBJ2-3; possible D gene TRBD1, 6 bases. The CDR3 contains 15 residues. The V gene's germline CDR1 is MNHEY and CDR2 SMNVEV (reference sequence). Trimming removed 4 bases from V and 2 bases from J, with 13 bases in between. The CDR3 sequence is CASSYLTGLTDTQYF. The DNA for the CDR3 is TGTGCCAGCAGTTACCTGACAGGCCTCACAGATACGCAGTATTTT.

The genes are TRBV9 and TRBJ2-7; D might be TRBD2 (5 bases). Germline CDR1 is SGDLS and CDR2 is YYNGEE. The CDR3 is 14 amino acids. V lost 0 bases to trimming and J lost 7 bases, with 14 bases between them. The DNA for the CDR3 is TGTGCCAGCAGCGTAGCTGATCGGGGTGGAGAGCAGTACTTC. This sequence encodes CASSVADRGGEQYF.

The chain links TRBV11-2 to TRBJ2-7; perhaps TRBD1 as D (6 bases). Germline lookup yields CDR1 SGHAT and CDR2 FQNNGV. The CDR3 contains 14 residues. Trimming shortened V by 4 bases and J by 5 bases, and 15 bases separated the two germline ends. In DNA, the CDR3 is TGTGCCAGCAGCTCTCCAGGGGTCCTAAACGAGCAGTACTTC. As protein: CASSSPGVLNEQYF.

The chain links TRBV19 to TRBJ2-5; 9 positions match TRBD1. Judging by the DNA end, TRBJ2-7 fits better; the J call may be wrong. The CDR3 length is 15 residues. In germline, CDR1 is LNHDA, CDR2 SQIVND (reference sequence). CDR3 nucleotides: TGTGCCAGTAGTCTACAGGGGGCGCGGATCTACGAGCAGTACTTC. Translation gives CASSLQGARIYEQYF.

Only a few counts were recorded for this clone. CDR3 loop: CASSSRTSGRGETAQYF. The CDR3 DNA reads as TGTGCCAGCAGCTCCCGGACTAGCGGGAGGGGAGAGACGGCCCAGTACTTC. The chain employs TRBV7-8 and TRBJ2-5; 15 positions agree with TRBD2. Germline CDR1 reads SGHVS; CDR2 reads FQNEAQ. The CDR3 runs 17 residues. J was trimmed by 9 bases and V by 4 bases; bases with no gene match: 12.

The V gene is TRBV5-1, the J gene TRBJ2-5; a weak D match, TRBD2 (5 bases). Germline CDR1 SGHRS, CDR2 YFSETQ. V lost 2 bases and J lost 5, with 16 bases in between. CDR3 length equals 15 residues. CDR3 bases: TGCGCCAGCAGCTTACCCTTAGGGCCGGGGGAGACCCAGTACTTC. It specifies CASSLPLGPGETQYF.

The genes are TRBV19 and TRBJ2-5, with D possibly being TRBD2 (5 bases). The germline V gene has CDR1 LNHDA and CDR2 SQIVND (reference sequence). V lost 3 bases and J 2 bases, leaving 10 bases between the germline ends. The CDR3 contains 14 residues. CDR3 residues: CASSITDYQETQYF. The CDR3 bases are TGTGCCAGTAGTATCACCGACTATCAAGAGACCCAGTACTTC.

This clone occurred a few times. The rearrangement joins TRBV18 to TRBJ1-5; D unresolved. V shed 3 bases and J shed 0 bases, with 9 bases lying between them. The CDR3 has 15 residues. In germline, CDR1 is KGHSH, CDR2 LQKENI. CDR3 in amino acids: CASSPRAGSNQPQHF. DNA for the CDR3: TGTGCCAGCTCACCGAGAGCCGGTAGCAATCAGCCCCAGCATTTT.

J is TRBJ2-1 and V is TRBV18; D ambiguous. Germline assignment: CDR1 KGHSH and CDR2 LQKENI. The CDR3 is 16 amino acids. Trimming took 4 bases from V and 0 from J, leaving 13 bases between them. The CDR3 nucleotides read TGTGCCAGCTCACGATTCACTGAGAGCTCCTACAATGAGCAGTTCTTC. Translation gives CASSRFTESSYNEQFF.

The DNA of the CDR3 is TGTGCCATCAGTGATGGAAGGGGTCCCTACAATGAGCAGTTCTTC. Translating it yields CAISDGRGPYNEQFF. V gene TRBV10-3 combines with J gene TRBJ2-1; possibly TRBD1 for D (5 bases). Trimming took 3 bases from V and 2 from J, leaving 11 bases between them. The V gene's germline CDR1 is ENHRY and CDR2 SYGVKD. The CDR3 runs 15 residues.

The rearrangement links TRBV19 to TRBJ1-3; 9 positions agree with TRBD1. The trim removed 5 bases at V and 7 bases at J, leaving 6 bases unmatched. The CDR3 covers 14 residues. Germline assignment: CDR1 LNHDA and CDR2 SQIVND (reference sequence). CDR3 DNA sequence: TGTGCCAGTAGTGAAGACAGGGGGGCCAACACCATATATTTT. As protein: CASSEDRGANTIYF.

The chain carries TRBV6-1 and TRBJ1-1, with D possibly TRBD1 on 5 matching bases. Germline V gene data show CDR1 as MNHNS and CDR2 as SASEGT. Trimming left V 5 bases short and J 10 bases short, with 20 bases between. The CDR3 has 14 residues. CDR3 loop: CASSSLRGTVGAFF. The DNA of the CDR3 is TGTGCCAGCAGTAGTCTCCGGGGGACGGTTGGAGCTTTCTTT.

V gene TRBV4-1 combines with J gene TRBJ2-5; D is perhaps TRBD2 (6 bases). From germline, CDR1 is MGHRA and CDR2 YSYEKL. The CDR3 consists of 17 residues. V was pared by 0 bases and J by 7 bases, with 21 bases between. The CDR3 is CASSQEAVAVFKGTQYF. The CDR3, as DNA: TGCGCCAGCAGCCAAGAGGCGGTAGCGGTATTCAAGGGGACCCAGTACTTC.